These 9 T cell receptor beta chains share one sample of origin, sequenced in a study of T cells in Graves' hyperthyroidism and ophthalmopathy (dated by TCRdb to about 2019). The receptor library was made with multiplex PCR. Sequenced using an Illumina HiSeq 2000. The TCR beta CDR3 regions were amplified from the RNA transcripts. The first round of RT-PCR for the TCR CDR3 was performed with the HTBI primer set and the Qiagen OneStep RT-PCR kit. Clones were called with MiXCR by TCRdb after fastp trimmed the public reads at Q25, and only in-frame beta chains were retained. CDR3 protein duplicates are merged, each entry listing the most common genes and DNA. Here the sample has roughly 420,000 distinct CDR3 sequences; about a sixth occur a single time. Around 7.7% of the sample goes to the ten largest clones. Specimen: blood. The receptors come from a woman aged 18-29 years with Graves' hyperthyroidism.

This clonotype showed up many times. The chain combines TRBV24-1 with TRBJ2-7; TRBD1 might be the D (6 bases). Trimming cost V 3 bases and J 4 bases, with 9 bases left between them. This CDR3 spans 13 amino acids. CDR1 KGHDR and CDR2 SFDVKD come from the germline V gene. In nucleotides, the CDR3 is TGTGCCACCAGTGATCCCGGACAGTACGAGCAGTACTTC. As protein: CATSDPGQYEQYF.

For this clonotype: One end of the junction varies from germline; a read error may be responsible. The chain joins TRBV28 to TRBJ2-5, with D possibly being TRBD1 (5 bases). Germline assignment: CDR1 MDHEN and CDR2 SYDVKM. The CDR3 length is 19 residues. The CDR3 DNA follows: TGTGCCAGCAGTTTAAGGAATCGTGGGGCCAAACCGTACCAAGAGACCCAATACTTC. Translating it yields CASSLRNRGAKPYQETQYF.

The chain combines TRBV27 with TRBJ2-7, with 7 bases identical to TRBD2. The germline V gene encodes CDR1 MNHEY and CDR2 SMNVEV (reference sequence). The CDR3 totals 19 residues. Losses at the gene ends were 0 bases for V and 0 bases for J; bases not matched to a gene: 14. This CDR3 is CASSLSGLGRGRSSYEQYF. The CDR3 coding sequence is TGTGCCAGCAGTTTATCGGGCCTAGGGAGGGGTAGGAGCTCCTACGAGCAGTACTTC.

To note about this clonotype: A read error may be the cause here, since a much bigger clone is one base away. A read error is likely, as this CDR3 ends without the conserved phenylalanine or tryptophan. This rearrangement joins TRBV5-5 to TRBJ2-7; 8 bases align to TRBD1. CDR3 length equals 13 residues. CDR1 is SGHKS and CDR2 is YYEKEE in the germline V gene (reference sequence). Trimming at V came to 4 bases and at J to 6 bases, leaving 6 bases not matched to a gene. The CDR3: CASSPGQGREQYL. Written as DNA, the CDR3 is TGTGCCAGCAGCCCCGGACAGGGCCGCGAGCAGTACCTC.

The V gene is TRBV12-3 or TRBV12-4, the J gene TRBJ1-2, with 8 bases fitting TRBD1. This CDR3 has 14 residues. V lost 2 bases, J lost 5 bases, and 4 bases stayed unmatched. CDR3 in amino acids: CASSLHQGAYGYTF. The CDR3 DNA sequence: TGTGCCAGCAGTTTACATCAGGGGGCTTATGGCTACACCTTC.

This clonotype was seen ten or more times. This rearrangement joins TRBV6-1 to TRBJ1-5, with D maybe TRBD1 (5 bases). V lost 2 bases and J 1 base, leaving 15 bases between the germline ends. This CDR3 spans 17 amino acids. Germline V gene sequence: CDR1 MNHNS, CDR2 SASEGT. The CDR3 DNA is TGTGCCAGCAGTGAAAGGAATCGGGGGGGAAGCAATCAGCCCCAGCATTTT. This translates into CASSERNRGGSNQPQHF.

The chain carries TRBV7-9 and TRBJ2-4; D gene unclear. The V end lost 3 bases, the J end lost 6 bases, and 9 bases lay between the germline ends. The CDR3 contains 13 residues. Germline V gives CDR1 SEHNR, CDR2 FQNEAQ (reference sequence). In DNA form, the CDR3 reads TGTGCCAGCAGCTTTGAAAACGGAAACATTCAGTACTTC. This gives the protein CASSFENGNIQYF.

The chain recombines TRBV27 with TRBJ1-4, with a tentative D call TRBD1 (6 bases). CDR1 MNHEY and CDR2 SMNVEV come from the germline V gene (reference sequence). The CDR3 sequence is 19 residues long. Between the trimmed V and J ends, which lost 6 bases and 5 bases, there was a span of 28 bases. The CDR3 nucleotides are TGTGCCAGCAGCCAACCCAGTTTTCGGACGGGACAACCGAATGAAAAACTGTTTTTT. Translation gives CASSQPSFRTGQPNEKLFF.

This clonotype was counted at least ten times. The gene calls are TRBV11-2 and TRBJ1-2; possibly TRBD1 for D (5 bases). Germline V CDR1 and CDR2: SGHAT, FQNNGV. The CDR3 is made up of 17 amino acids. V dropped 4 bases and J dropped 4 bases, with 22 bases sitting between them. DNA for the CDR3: TGTGCCAGCAGCTCCGTTGGGCCGGGGGTCGTTGGCTATGGCTACACCTTC. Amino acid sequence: CASSSVGPGVVGYGYTF. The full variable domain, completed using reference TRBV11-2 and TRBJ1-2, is EAGVAQSPRYKIIEKRQSVAFWCNPISGHATLYWYQQILGQGPKLLIQFQNNGVVDDSQLPKDRFSAERLKGVDSTLKIQPAKLEDSAVYLCASSSVGPGVVGYGYTFGSGTRLTVV.